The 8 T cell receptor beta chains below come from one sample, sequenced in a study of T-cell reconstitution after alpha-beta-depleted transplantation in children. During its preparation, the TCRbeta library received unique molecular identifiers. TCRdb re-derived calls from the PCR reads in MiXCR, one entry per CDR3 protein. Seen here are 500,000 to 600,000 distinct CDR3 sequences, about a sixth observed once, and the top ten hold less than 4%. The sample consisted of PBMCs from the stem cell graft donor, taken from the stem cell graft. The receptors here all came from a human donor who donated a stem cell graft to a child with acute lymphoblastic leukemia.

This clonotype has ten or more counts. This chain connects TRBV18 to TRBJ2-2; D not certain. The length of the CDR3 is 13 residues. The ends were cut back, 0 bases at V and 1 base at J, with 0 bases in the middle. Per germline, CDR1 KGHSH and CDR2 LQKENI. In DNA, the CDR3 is TGTGCCAGCTCACCACCGAACACCGGGGAGCTGTTTTTT. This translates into CASSPPNTGELFF.

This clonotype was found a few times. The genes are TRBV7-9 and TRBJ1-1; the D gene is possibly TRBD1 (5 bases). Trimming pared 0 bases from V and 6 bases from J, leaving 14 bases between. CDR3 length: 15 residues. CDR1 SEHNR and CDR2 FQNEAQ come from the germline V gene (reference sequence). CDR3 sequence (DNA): TGTGCCAGCAGCTTAGCGGTCTTGGGGGAATCTGAAGCTTTCTTT. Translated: CASSLAVLGESEAFF.

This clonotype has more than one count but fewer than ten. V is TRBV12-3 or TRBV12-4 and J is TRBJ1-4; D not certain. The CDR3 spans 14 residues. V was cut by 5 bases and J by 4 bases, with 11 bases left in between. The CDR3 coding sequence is TGTGCCAGCAGTATATCAGGAATTAATGAAAAACTGTTTTTT. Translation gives CASSISGINEKLFF.

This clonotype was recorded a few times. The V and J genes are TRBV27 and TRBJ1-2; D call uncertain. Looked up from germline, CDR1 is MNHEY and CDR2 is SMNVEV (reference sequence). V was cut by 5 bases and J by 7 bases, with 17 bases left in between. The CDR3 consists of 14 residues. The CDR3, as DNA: TGTGCCAGCAGTCCCTCAGACCGAGTTGGTGGCTACACCTTC. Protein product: CASSPSDRVGGYTF.

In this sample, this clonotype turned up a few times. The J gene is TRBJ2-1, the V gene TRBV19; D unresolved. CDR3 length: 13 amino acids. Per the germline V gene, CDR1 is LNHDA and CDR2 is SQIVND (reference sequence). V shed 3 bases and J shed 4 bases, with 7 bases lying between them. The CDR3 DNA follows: TGTGCCAGTAGTATCGAAGGGTACAATGAGCAGTTCTTC. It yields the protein CASSIEGYNEQFF.

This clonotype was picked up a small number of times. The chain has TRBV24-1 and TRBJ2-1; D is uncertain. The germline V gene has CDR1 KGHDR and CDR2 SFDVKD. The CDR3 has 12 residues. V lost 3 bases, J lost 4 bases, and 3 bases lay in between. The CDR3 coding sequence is TGTGCCACCAGTGATACTTACAATGAGCAGTTCTTC. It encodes CATSDTYNEQFF.

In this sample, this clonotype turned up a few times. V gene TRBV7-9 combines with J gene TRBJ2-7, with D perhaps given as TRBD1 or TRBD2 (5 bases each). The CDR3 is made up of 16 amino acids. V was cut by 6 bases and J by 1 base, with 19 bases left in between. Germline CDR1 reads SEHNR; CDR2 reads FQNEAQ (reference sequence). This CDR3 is CASRPPPGRGSYEQYF. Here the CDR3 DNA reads TGTGCCAGCAGACCGCCTCCGGGACGGGGATCCTACGAGCAGTACTTC. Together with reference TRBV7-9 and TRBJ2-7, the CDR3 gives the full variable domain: DTGVSQNPRHKITKRGQNVTFRCDPISEHNRLYWYRQTLGQGPEFLTYFQNEAQLEKSRLLSDRFSAERPKGSFSTLEIQRTEQGDSAMYLCASRPPPGRGSYEQYFGPGTRLTVT.

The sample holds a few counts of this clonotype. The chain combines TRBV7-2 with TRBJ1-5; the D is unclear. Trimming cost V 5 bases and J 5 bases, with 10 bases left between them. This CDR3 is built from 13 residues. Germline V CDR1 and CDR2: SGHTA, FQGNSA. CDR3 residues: CASSMDGDQPQHF. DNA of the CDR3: TGTGCCAGCAGCATGGACGGAGATCAGCCCCAGCATTTT. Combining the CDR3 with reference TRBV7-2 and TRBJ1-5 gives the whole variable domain GAGVSQSPSNKVTEKGKDVELRCDPISGHTALYWYRQSLGQGLEFLIYFQGNSAPDKSGLPSDRFSAERTGGSVSTLTIQRTQQEDSAVYLCASSMDGDQPQHFGDGTRLSIL.